This T cell receptor beta chain was identified during a study of CD8 T cells in Susac syndrome. This CDR3 comprises 13 residues. The trim removed 6 bases at V and 5 bases at J, leaving 7 bases unmatched. Germline V gene sequence: CDR1 MNHEY, CDR2 SVGEGT. Overall study findings and caveats: The number of individuals included in the study's TCR sequencing and HLA analysis was acknowledged as relatively small.

Random hexamers were used to reverse transcribe an amount of about 0.45 to 1 ug RNA. TCRdb reprocessed the immunoSEQ multiplex PCR reads via MiXCR and lists one record per CDR3 protein. This sample has tens of thousands of distinct CDR3 sequences, with just over 95% found just once. The patients who served as multiple sclerosis controls were treatment-naive and had stable or active relapsing-remitting disease that fulfilled the revised McDonald criteria. Regarding this clonotype: Its matching antigen is unknown.

The TCR comes from a human donor with multiple sclerosis. Sequencing was carried out using CD4+ T cells from PBMCs. The gene calls are TRBV6-2 or TRBV6-3 and TRBJ2-7; 7 bases are a match to TRBD1. CDR3 loop: CASSAGGFHEQYF. CDR3 nucleotides: TGTGCCAGCAGCGCAGGGGGTTTCCACGAGCAGTACTTC.